There are many counts of the clone carrying this T cell receptor (beta chain). Its antigen is currently unknown. This sample is part of a study of CD8 T cells in ankylosing spondylitis. Study-wide results and limits: Characteristic, it appeared, of ankylosing spondylitis blood was a TCR beta motif of eight highly homologous variants.

Using quantitative 5'-RACE with molecular barcodes, the authors made TCR beta libraries. From the 5' RACE reads, TCRdb called clonotypes with MiXCR, one entry per CDR3 protein. Of approximately 240,000 distinct CDR3 sequences listed, roughly a tenth were seen once; the top ten hold about 3%. This CDR3 spans 19 amino acids. V trimming: 3 bases; J trimming: 5 bases; junction bases outside the gene matches: 17. Germline V lookup: CDR1 SGHRS, CDR2 YFSETQ. This receptor was taken from a male donor with ankylosing spondylitis or in good health (not recorded which). The gene calls are TRBV5-1 and TRBJ2-5, with 12 bases matching TRBD2. The sequencing sample was made of blood, either unsorted or a sorted T cell fraction (not recorded which). The CDR3 nucleotides are TGCGCCAGCAGCTGGAAGATTTCTAGCGGGAGGGCCGAGGGTGAGACCCAGTACTTC. It encodes CASSWKISSGRAEGETQYF.